This T cell receptor beta chain was found in a study of CD8+ T cells in alopecia areata. Findings and limits, study-wide: There were many expanded lesional clones persisting in scalp and blood during tofacitinib.

cDNA serving as the sequencing template came from extracted, reverse transcribed RNA. Some clones are missing from TCRdb's copy, which holds only in-frame ones; the method was immunoSEQ multiplex PCR. The sample records fewer than 250,000 clones, roughly three fifths being singletons. As regards this clone: Its antigen remains unknown.

Described treatment: oral pan-JAK inhibitor, 5-10 mg twice daily. V dropped 1 base and J dropped 4; count of bases not matched to a gene: 7. This CDR3 comprises 15 residues. The germline gives CDR1 SGHAT, CDR2 FQNNGV. The sequence was collected from a human donor with alopecia areata. Sequencing used CD4+ T cells sorted from blood, obtained at week 4, from a patient treated with tofacitinib. This chain connects TRBV11-2 to TRBJ2-7, with 7 bases lining up with TRBD2. CDR3 amino acids: CASSLARREKYEQYF. Written as DNA, the CDR3 is TGTGCCAGCAGCTTAGCTCGGCGGGAGAAGTACGAGCAGTACTTC. Looking up the rest from reference TRBV11-2 and TRBJ2-7 gives the full variable domain: EAGVAQSPRYKIIEKRQSVAFWCNPISGHATLYWYQQILGQGPKLLIQFQNNGVVDDSQLPKDRFSAERLKGVDSTLKIQPAKLEDSAVYLCASSLARREKYEQYFGPGTRLTVT.